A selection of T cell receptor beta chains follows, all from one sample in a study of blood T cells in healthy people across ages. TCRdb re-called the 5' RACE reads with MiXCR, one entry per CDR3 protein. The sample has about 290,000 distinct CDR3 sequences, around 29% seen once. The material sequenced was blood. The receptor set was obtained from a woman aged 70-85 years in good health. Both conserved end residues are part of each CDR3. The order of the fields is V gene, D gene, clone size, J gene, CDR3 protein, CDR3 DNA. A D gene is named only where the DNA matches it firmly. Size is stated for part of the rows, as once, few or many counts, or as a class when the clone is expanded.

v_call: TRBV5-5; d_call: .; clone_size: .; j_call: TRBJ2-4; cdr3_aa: CASSSLTGNIQYF; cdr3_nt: TGTGCCAGCAGCTCTCTTACCGGGAACATTCAGTACTTC
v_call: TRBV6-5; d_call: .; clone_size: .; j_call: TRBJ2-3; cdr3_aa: CASSNRDNEYF; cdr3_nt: TGTGCCAGCAGTAACCGGGACAACGAGTATTTT
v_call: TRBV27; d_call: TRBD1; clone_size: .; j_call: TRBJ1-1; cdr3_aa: CASRVPGTGNTEAFF; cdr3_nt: TGTGCCAGCAGAGTACCCGGGACAGGGAACACTGAAGCTTTCTTT
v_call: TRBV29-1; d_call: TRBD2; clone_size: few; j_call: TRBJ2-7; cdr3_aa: CSVTSGRKSSYEQYF; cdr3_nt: TGCAGCGTAACTAGCGGGAGGAAGAGCTCCTACGAGCAGTACTTC
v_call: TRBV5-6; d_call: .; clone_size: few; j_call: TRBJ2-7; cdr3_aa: CASSRKSSYEQYF; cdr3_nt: TGTGCCAGCAGCCGCAAAAGCTCCTACGAGCAGTACTTC
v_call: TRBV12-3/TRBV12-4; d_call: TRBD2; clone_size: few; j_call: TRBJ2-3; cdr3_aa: CASSRRSGMGTDTQYF; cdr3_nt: TGTGCCAGCAGCAGGAGGAGCGGGATGGGCACAGATACGCAGTATTTT
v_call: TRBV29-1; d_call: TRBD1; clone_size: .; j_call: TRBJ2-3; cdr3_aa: CSVTGGPDTQYF; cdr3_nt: TGCAGCGTCACAGGGGGCCCAGATACGCAGTATTTT
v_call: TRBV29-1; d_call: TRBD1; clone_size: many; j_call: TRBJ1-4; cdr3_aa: CSVEPGDSEKLFF; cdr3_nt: TGCAGCGTTGAACCCGGGGACAGTGAAAAACTGTTTTTT
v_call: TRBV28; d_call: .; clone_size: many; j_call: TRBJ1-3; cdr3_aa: CASRPGGAGGNTIYF; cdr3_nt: TGTGCCAGCAGACCCGGCGGAGCTGGTGGAAACACCATATATTTT
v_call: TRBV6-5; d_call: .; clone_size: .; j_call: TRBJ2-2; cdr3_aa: CASSYKRRSNTGELFF; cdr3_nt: TGTGCCAGCAGTTACAAGCGGAGATCGAACACCGGGGAGCTGTTTTTT